The entry below describes one T cell receptor beta chain. The CDR3 totals 18 residues. V gave up 6 bases and J gave up 0 bases, with 20 bases separating them. Germline assignment: CDR1 MGHRA and CDR2 YSYEKL. This entry is derived from a study of blood T cell repertoires in COVID-19. Study context: Sites in the United States, Italy and Spain provided acute and convalescent COVID-19 samples. PBMCs, B-cell-depleted T cells, or T cells provided the cDNA or gDNA that made up the material.

The Seattle patients joined while their infection was active and were tracked longitudinally afterward. Original processing notes: Amplification of reference gene primers provided the estimated nucleated cell counts. Assay: immunoSEQ multiplex PCR; the TCRdb copy retains only in-frame clones and omits some. That table is the source of V, J and clone size, and D and trimming were worked out from the DNA. The repertoire has 10,000 or so clones, about two thirds of them found once; the top ten carry 5% to 7%. The chain has TRBV4-1 and TRBJ1-4; no firm D call. This receptor was taken from a man between 60 and 75 years old with COVID-19, enrolled during active disease. Material for sequencing was peripheral blood. This CDR3 reads CASSFGREFIATNEKLFF. The CDR3 nucleotides are TGCGCCAGCAGTTTTGGACGGGAATTTATCGCAACTAATGAAAAACTGTTTTTT.